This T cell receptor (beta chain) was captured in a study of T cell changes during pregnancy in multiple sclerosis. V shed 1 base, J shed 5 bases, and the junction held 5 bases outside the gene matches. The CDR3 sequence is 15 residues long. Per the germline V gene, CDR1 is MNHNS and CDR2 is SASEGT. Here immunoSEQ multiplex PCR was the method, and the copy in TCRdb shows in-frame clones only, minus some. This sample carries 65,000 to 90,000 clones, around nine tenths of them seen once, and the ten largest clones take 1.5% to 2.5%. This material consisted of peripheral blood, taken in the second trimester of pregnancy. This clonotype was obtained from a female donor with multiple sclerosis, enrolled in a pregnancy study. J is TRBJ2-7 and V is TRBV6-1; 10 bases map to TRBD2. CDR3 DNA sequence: TGTGCCAGCAGTGAAGAAGCTAGCGGGAGTCACGAGCAGTACTTC. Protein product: CASSEEASGSHEQYF.